The subject of this entry is one T cell receptor (beta chain). Its antigen is currently unknown. The CDR3 consists of 15 residues. Germline loops: CDR1 SGHRS, CDR2 YFSETQ. V lost 7 bases and J lost 4; bases outside the gene matches: 10. This record comes from a study of cytomegalovirus exposure and HLA in healthy donors. Study-wide results and caveats: Accurate prediction of HLA-A and HLA-B alleles (for most subjects) was reportedly achieved from TCR beta sequences. V- and J-gene trimming in TCR beta was tied to a missense DCLRE1C variant by an analysis performed later. In vitro confirmation showed three CMV-associated chains to be CMV antigen specific.

The primer mix had 60 Vbeta and 13 Jbeta primers. Method: immunoSEQ multiplex PCR; TCRdb's copy keeps in-frame clones and lacks some. The table lists 150,000 to 200,000 clones, more than 75% of them singletons. The receptor was isolated from a woman aged 40 to 55 in good health and CMV-seronegative. Sequenced sample: PBMCs. The chain couples TRBV5-1 to TRBJ2-3; 9 nucleotides match TRBD1. CDR3 in amino acids: CASRTGTGSPDTQYF. CDR3 coding DNA: TGCGCCAGCCGAACCGGGACAGGGTCCCCAGATACGCAGTATTTT.